The 26 T cell receptor beta chains below were found in one sample sequenced in a study of a mutant IDH1 vaccine in newly diagnosed glioma. Only in-frame clones appear in the TCRdb table, and some are missing; sequencing was by immunoSEQ multiplex PCR. This sample has 30,000 to 40,000 clones, with about four fifths found just once. No antigens are known for them. Regarding time point: week 35, safety follow-up. Vaccination comprised doses that each held 300 ug of mutant IDH1 20-mer peptide, plus topical imiquimod. Sequenced material: PBMCs, taken from a glioma patient whose treatment included an IDH1 peptide vaccine. These TCRs come from a woman in her late teens or twenties with glioma.

This chain uses TRBV5-4 with TRBJ1-2; TRBD1 is a possible D gene (5 bases). CDR1 is SGHNT, CDR2 YYREEE, per germline (reference sequence). V was cut by 4 bases and J by 8 bases, with 15 bases left in between. This CDR3 region has 13 residues. CDR3 protein: CASSVRTFGGYTF. The CDR3 region has the DNA TGTGCCAGCAGCGTGAGGACATTCGGGGGCTACACCTTC.

This rearrangement joins TRBV9 to TRBJ1-2; 7 bases align to TRBD1. This CDR3 has 14 residues. The germline V gene encodes CDR1 SGDLS and CDR2 YYNGEE. The trim removed 3 bases at V and 0 bases at J, leaving 2 bases unmatched. CDR3 loop: CASSAGGSNYGYTF. CDR3 bases: TGTGCCAGCAGCGCAGGGGGATCTAACTATGGCTACACCTTC.

This clone has just one count. This chain links TRBV6-5 with TRBJ2-6; D is unresolved. The V and J ends lost 8 bases and 2 bases respectively, with 4 bases between them. CDR1 and CDR2 from the germline V gene are MNHEY and SVGAGI. The CDR3 length is 12 residues. CDR3 DNA sequence: TGTGCCAGCGGTCCTGGGGCCAACGTCCTGACTTTC. Its translation is CASGPGANVLTF.

The CDR3 spells CASSESTVYNSPLHF. The CDR3, as DNA: TGTGCCAGCAGTGAGTCGACAGTCTATAATTCACCCCTCCACTTT. The genes are TRBV2 and TRBJ1-6, with a weak D call TRBD1 (5 bases). Looked up from germline, CDR1 is SNHLY and CDR2 is FYNNEI. The CDR3 extends over 15 amino acids. The V end lost 3 bases, the J end lost 3 bases, and 9 bases lay between the germline ends.

This chain uses TRBV29-1 with TRBJ2-1; 10 bases map to TRBD2. The V gene end was trimmed by 4 bases and the J gene end by 9 bases; junction bases not matched to a gene: 6. CDR3 length: 13 amino acids. CDR1 is SQVTM, CDR2 ANQGSEA, per germline. CDR3 nucleotide sequence: TGCAGCGTTGTCAGCGGGGGGGGATTTGAGCAGTTCTTC. Translating it yields CSVVSGGGFEQFF.

This clone has just one count. This chain links TRBV7-9 with TRBJ2-7; D gene uncertain. Trimming removed 5 bases from V and 0 bases from J, with 11 bases in between. The CDR3 is 14 residues long. CDR1 is SEHNR, CDR2 FQNEAQ, per germline (reference sequence). DNA for the CDR3: TGTGCCAGCAGCCCCCCGAAGACCTCCTACGAGCAGTACTTC. This gives the protein CASSPPKTSYEQYF.

As DNA, the CDR3 is TGTGCCAGCAGCCCCCGGGACTTCGATACGCAGTATTTT. It encodes CASSPRDFDTQYF. The V gene is TRBV7-8, the J gene TRBJ2-3; possible D gene TRBD2, 6 bases. This CDR3 is 13 amino acids long. Trimming left V 5 bases short and J 6 bases short, with 12 bases between. Germline CDR1 reads SGHVS; CDR2 reads FQNEAQ.

The V gene is TRBV2, the J gene TRBJ1-5, with 10 nucleotides matching TRBD1. The junction had 6 bases not matched to a gene; V was cut back by 4 bases and J by 6 bases. This CDR3 is built from 15 residues. Germline V gene sequence: CDR1 SNHLY, CDR2 FYNNEI. CDR3 amino acids: CASSGDRGSGQPQHF. CDR3 coding DNA: TGTGCCAGCAGTGGGGACAGGGGATCGGGTCAGCCCCAGCATTTT. The variable domain in full, with the rest retrieved from reference TRBV2 and TRBJ1-5, is EPEVTQTPSHQVTQMGQEVILRCVPISNHLYFYWYRQILGQKVEFLVSFYNNEISEKSEIFDDQFSVERPDGSNFTLKIRSTKLEDSAMYFCASSGDRGSGQPQHFGDGTRLSIL.

This chain uses TRBV5-1 with TRBJ2-5; no reliable D call. V lost 0 bases and J lost 1, with 13 bases in between. CDR1 and CDR2 (germline): SGHRS, YFSETQ. The CDR3 consists of 16 residues. CDR3 residues: CASSLASAYPQETQYF. The CDR3 DNA sequence: TGCGCCAGCAGCTTGGCCTCCGCGTATCCCCAAGAGACCCAGTACTTC.

Of note for this clone: At one of its ends the junction is not consistent with the germline gene, which may arise from a read error. The chain uses TRBV7-9 and TRBJ1-4; possibly TRBD1 for D (6 bases). The CDR3 sequence is 12 residues long. In germline, CDR1 is SEHNR, CDR2 FQNEAQ (reference sequence). The CDR3 nucleotides read TGTGCCAGCAGCCCATTTGAGGACAGCACTCTTTTT. Protein product: CASSPFEDSTLF.

The V and J genes are TRBV27 and TRBJ2-5; D might be TRBD2 (5 bases). CDR3 length equals 15 residues. V was cut by 0 bases and J by 11 bases, with 19 bases left in between. Germline V lookup: CDR1 MNHEY, CDR2 SMNVEV (reference sequence). CDR3 sequence (DNA): TGTGCCAGCAGTTTATCAATCTATGGGGTGAGGGAGCAGTACTTC. Residues: CASSLSIYGVREQYF.

In regard to this clone: At the DNA level, this CDR3 is encoded by other sequences in the same sample as well. This rearrangement joins TRBV6-5 to TRBJ1-4, with D possibly being TRBD1 (5 bases). This CDR3 has 13 amino acids. Trimming stripped 5 bases from V and 7 bases from J, with 11 bases between. CDR1 and CDR2 (germline): MNHEY, SVGAGI. The CDR3 bases are TGTGCCAGCAGTCGTGGGACTTCTGAAAAACTGTTTTTT. Encoded protein: CASSRGTSEKLFF.

This rearrangement joins TRBV18 to TRBJ2-5; tentatively, D is TRBD2 (5 bases). The CDR3 runs to 18 residues. The germline CDR1 and CDR2 sequences are KGHSH and LQKENI. With 6 bases removed from V and 2 bases from J, the gap between germline ends came to 25 bases. The CDR3 sequence is CASSPLSGGRSLQETQYF. As DNA, the CDR3 is TGTGCCAGCTCCCCCCTGAGCGGTGGCAGGTCATTACAAGAGACCCAGTACTTC.

This chain uses TRBV28 with TRBJ1-5; tentative D call: TRBD1 (5 bases). From germline, CDR1 is MDHEN and CDR2 SYDVKM. This CDR3 contains 16 residues. Trimming removed 1 base at V and 2 bases at J, with 12 bases between. Here the CDR3 DNA reads TGTGCCAGCAGTTTATACAGGTCCGGTGGCAATCAGCCCCAGCATTTT. This sequence encodes CASSLYRSGGNQPQHF.

This chain connects TRBV7-6 to TRBJ2-1; D is possibly TRBD2 (6 bases). CDR1 is SGHVS, CDR2 FNYEAQ, per germline. V lost 1 base and J 8 bases, leaving 9 bases between the germline ends. This CDR3 region has 13 residues. The CDR3 DNA reads TGTGCCAGCAGCTTAGGCGCGGGATATGAGCAGTTCTTC. Amino acid sequence: CASSLGAGYEQFF.

This clone showed up just a few times. This chain joins TRBV9 and TRBJ2-1; D not certain. Germline CDR1 SGDLS, CDR2 YYNGEE. V lost 0 bases to trimming and J lost 4 bases, with 11 bases between them. The CDR3 is 15 residues long. The CDR3 DNA reads TGTGCCAGCAGCGTAGGTCCAGCATTGTACAATGAGCAGTTCTTC. Translating it yields CASSVGPALYNEQFF.

V usage is TRBV13 and J usage is TRBJ2-3; 7 bases map to TRBD1. The V gene end was trimmed by 4 bases and the J gene end by 2 bases; junction bases not matched to a gene: 3. The CDR3 has 14 residues. Germline CDR1 is PRHDT and CDR2 is FYEKMQ (reference sequence). The CDR3 loop reads CASSWDRYTDTQYF. CDR3 in DNA: TGTGCCAGCAGCTGGGACAGATACACAGATACGCAGTATTTT. Full variable domain (remainder filled in from reference TRBV13 and TRBJ2-3): AAGVIQSPRHLIKEKRETATLKCYPIPRHDTVYWYQQGPGQDPQFLISFYEKMQSDKGSIPDRFSAQQFSDYHSELNMSSLELGDSALYFCASSWDRYTDTQYFGPGTRLTVL.

The V gene is TRBV5-4, the J gene TRBJ1-1, with TRBD1 as a possible D gene (5 bases). The V gene lost 4 bases and the J gene lost 5 bases, with 9 bases spanning the gap. Germline assignment: CDR1 SGHNT and CDR2 YYREEE (reference sequence). The CDR3 length is 12 residues. CDR3 DNA sequence: TGTGCCAGCAGCCGGGGCGTTACTGAAGCTTTCTTT. Translation gives CASSRGVTEAFF.

V is TRBV19 and J is TRBJ2-5; D possibly corresponds to TRBD2 (6 bases). The germline V and J ends were trimmed by 9 bases and 2 bases, with 16 bases remaining between them. The CDR3 consists of 14 residues. CDR1 and CDR2 (germline): LNHDA, SQIVND (reference sequence). CDR3 sequence: CASRHGTSQETQYF. CDR3 DNA: TGTGCCAGCAGACACGGGACTTCTCAAGAGACCCAGTACTTC.

The sample holds a few counts of this clone. V and J are TRBV7-2 and TRBJ1-1; D is undetermined. The V gene's germline CDR1 is SGHTA and CDR2 FQGNSA. The CDR3 has 11 residues. The V gene lost 7 bases and the J gene lost 3 bases, with 6 bases spanning the gap. The CDR3 DNA is TGTGCCAGCACCGGATACACTGAAGCTTTCTTT. It codes for CASTGYTEAFF.

The rearrangement links TRBV19 to TRBJ1-5; D ambiguous. V lost 4 bases and J 0 bases, leaving 4 bases between the germline ends. CDR1 and CDR2 (germline): LNHDA, SQIVND (reference sequence). This CDR3 region has 13 residues. CDR3 region: CASSTGSNQPQHF. CDR3 nucleotides: TGTGCCAGTAGTACAGGTAGCAATCAGCCCCAGCATTTT.

The chain uses TRBV9 and TRBJ2-1; D is unclear. Per germline, CDR1 SGDLS and CDR2 YYNGEE. The CDR3 extends over 13 amino acids. V lost 0 bases and J lost 8, with 9 bases in between. In nucleotides, the CDR3 is TGTGCCAGCAGCGTAGGGCCCAGCGATGAGCAGTTCTTC. The encoded protein is CASSVGPSDEQFF.

The chain is built from TRBV6-5 and TRBJ2-1; no reliable D call. The CDR3 consists of 12 residues. V was shortened by 5 bases and J by 9 bases, with 11 bases between the two germline ends. CDR1 MNHEY and CDR2 SVGAGI come from the germline V gene. DNA for the CDR3: TGTGCCAGCAGTAGCATGGGCGGTGAGCAGTTCTTC. It is translated as CASSSMGGEQFF.

This clone showed up just a few times. The V call is TRBV19, the J call TRBJ1-5; D gene unclear. The length of the CDR3 is 13 residues. The germline V gene encodes CDR1 LNHDA and CDR2 SQIVND (reference sequence). Between the trimmed V and J ends, which lost 4 bases and 7 bases, there was a span of 11 bases. This chain's CDR3 is CASSTKTEQPQHF. The CDR3 DNA sequence: TGTGCCAGTAGTACGAAAACCGAGCAGCCCCAGCATTTT.

CDR3 in amino acids: CASSQDRARAYEQYF. The CDR3 region has the DNA TGCGCCAGCAGCCAAGATCGGGCTCGGGCCTACGAGCAGTACTTC. The rearrangement uses TRBV4-1 and TRBJ2-7; D ambiguous. The CDR3 extends over 15 amino acids. Deletions cut 0 bases from V and 2 bases from J, with 11 bases between. CDR1 MGHRA and CDR2 YSYEKL come from the germline V gene.

The chain has TRBV4-1 and TRBJ1-1; D might be TRBD1 (5 bases). This CDR3 is 13 amino acids long. CDR1 is MGHRA, CDR2 YSYEKL, per germline. Trimming stripped 1 base from V and 4 bases from J, with 7 bases between. The CDR3 nucleotides are TGCGCCAGCAGCCAAGTTGGGGGCACTGAAGCTTTCTTT. The encoded protein is CASSQVGGTEAFF.